This entry concerns a single TCR beta chain. This sample stems from a study of blood T cell repertoires in COVID-19. At the level of the study: There were acute and convalescent COVID-19 samples, and they came from the United States, Italy and Spain.

In the authors' methods: The authors estimated nucleated cell counts from reference gene primer amplification. TCRdb's table, derived via immunoSEQ multiplex PCR, lists solely in-frame clones and lacks some. V, J and clone size derive from that table, while D and trimming were established from the DNA sequence. The profile shows 100,000 to 150,000 clones, approximately 81% of them singletons. Germline V CDR1 and CDR2: LGHNA, YSLEER. CDR3 size: 15 residues. V was trimmed by 1 base and J by 6 bases, leaving 15 bases between them. The Seattle patients, enrolled during active infection, were followed longitudinally.

The material sequenced was peripheral blood. V is TRBV4-3 and J is TRBJ1-2, with D tentatively TRBD1 (5 bases). The source of this sequence is a man older than 75 with COVID-19, enrolled during active disease. CDR3 loop: CASSQGFRVRDGYTF. As DNA, the CDR3 is TGCGCCAGCAGCCAAGGCTTCAGGGTCAGGGATGGCTACACCTTC.